The 31 T cell receptor beta chains below all came from one sample that was sequenced in a study of T cells in Graves' hyperthyroidism and ophthalmopathy. RNA transcripts gave rise to amplified TCR beta CDR3 regions. Using the HTBI primer set, a first-round RT-PCR was run on the TCR CDR3. TCRdb fed the multiplex PCR reads into MiXCR, producing one record per CDR3 protein. The data contain around 190,000 distinct CDR3 sequences, about a sixth of them singletons. The sequencing input was blood. The receptors stem from a woman in her 50s with Graves' hyperthyroidism.

This clonotype appeared many times. The CDR3 DNA reads as TGTGCCAGCAGTTTAATCCCTGGGCTAGCCCAAACAGATACGCAGTATTTT. Translation: CASSLIPGLAQTDTQYF. V usage is TRBV27 and J usage is TRBJ2-3; D might be TRBD2 (5 bases). The CDR3 length is 17 residues. Trimming took 2 bases from V and 3 from J, leaving 18 bases between them. CDR1 and CDR2 from the germline V gene are MNHEY and SMNVEV (reference sequence).

This clonotype is a singleton in its sample. The rearrangement uses TRBV6-2 or TRBV6-3 and TRBJ2-7; 7 positions match TRBD1. CDR1 MNHEY and CDR2 SVGEGT come from the germline V gene. J gave up 4 bases and V 6 bases, and 12 bases lay outside the gene matches. There are 15 residues in the CDR3. Here the CDR3 DNA reads TGTGCCAGCAGAGAACAGGGGCGAAGCATGTACGAGCAGTACTTC. Translation gives CASREQGRSMYEQYF.

Remarks on this clonotype: This clone may be a read error of a much larger clone one base away. The chain recombines TRBV3-1 with TRBJ1-5; 7 bases are a match to TRBD1. CDR1 is LGHDT and CDR2 is YNNKEL in the germline V gene (reference sequence). The CDR3 is 15 amino acids. This chain's CDR3 is CVSSQDRVPNQPQHF. Here the CDR3 DNA reads TGTGTCAGCAGCCAAGACAGGGTACCGAATCAGCCCCAGCATTTT.

There are many counts of this clonotype. The genes are TRBV6-1 and TRBJ1-3; 8 nucleotides line up with TRBD1. CDR3 length: 16 amino acids. J lost 4 bases, V lost 6 bases, and 11 bases had no gene match. The germline gives CDR1 MNHNS, CDR2 SASEGT. The CDR3 reads CASSPGTGVIGNTIYF. CDR3 sequence (DNA): TGTGCCAGCAGCCCCGGGACAGGCGTGATCGGAAACACCATATATTTT.

This clonotype has a count of ten or more. The chain has TRBV7-6 and TRBJ2-7, with 7 bases lining up with TRBD1. After removal of 6 bases from V and 2 bases from J, the junction contained 10 bases not matched to a gene. Germline CDR1 SGHVS, CDR2 FNYEAQ. The CDR3 totals 15 residues. The CDR3 protein is CASSPKPGQTYEQYF. The CDR3 bases are TGTGCCAGCAGTCCTAAACCGGGACAGACCTACGAGCAGTACTTC.

This clonotype has ten or more counts. J is TRBJ1-2 and V is TRBV20-1; a possible D gene is TRBD1 (5 bases). Germline lookup yields CDR1 DFQATT and CDR2 SNEGSKA (reference sequence). The V gene lost 6 bases and the J gene lost 4 bases, with 18 bases spanning the gap. The CDR3 contains 14 residues. Here the CDR3 reads CSAITGTTLYGYTF. DNA of the CDR3: TGCAGTGCCATCACGGGGACGACGCTCTATGGCTACACCTTC.

This clonotype was seen a handful of times. The CDR3: CASSTPTRLAGRETQYF. CDR3 sequence (DNA): TGTGCCAGTAGTACTCCCACAAGACTAGCGGGAAGAGAGACCCAGTACTTC. V is TRBV19 and J is TRBJ2-5; 11 bases match TRBD2. Germline V gene lookup returns CDR1 LNHDA and CDR2 SQIVND (reference sequence). CDR3 length: 17 residues. V gave up 4 bases and J gave up 4 bases; unmatched junction bases: 11.

This chain uses TRBV2 with TRBJ2-1; 15 positions match TRBD2. Germline V gives CDR1 SNHLY, CDR2 FYNNEI. V lost 5 bases to trimming and J lost 2 bases; unmatched junction nucleotides: 7. The CDR3 is 18 amino acids. The CDR3 DNA is TGTGCCAGCAGTCGGGGGACTAGCGGGAGGAGTCCCTACAATGAGCAGTTCTTC. It is translated as CASSRGTSGRSPYNEQFF.

The gene calls are TRBV6-2 or TRBV6-3 and TRBJ2-1; no firm D call. Germline CDR1 and CDR2: MNHEY and SVGEGT. Trimming cost V 4 bases and J 4 bases, with 14 bases left between them. The CDR3 contains 15 residues. CDR3 DNA: TGTGCCAGCAGTTTAAAGCAAGGGATTTACAATGAGCAGTTCTTC. It translates to CASSLKQGIYNEQFF.

At least ten counts were recorded for this clonotype. The rearrangement links TRBV10-1 to TRBJ1-1; D remains ambiguous. Looked up from germline, CDR1 is WNHNN and CDR2 is SYGVQD (reference sequence). This CDR3 is 13 amino acids long. V was trimmed by 4 bases and J by 3 bases, leaving 9 bases between them. Here the CDR3 reads CASSGARHTEAFF. In DNA form, the CDR3 reads TGCGCCAGCAGTGGTGCCAGACACACTGAAGCTTTCTTT.

The chain employs TRBV12-3 or TRBV12-4 and TRBJ2-2, with 9 nucleotides matching TRBD1. V gave up 3 bases and J gave up 3 bases; unmatched junction bases: 2. The CDR3 consists of 15 residues. CDR3 in DNA: TGTGCCAGCAGTTTGAGGACAGGGGACACCGGGGAGCTGTTTTTT. Protein sequence: CASSLRTGDTGELFF.

In the case of this clonotype: Possible read error: a much larger clone is one base away. The chain couples TRBV6-1 to TRBJ1-2, with 7 bases that match TRBD1. With 3 bases clipped from V and 8 bases from J, the junction kept 9 bases outside the gene matches. This CDR3 contains 14 residues. Germline lookup yields CDR1 MNHNS and CDR2 SASEGT. The CDR3 nucleotides are TGTGCCAGCAGTGATACAGGGGCACCACTAGGCTACACCTTC. This codes for CASSDTGAPLGYTF.

This clonotype was detected a few times. The chain joins TRBV6-1 to TRBJ2-1; 7 nucleotides agree with TRBD2. The length of the CDR3 is 15 residues. V was clipped by 5 bases and J by 7 bases; unmatched bases: 11. Germline CDR1 MNHNS, CDR2 SASEGT. The CDR3 sequence is CASSYLLAELNEQFF. The DNA of the CDR3 is TGTGCCAGCAGTTACTTGCTAGCGGAGCTAAATGAGCAGTTCTTC.

This clonotype has a handful of counts. The chain uses TRBV6-1 and TRBJ2-1; a possible D gene is TRBD2 (6 bases). Trimming removed 5 bases at V and 8 bases at J, with 13 bases between. The CDR3 runs 13 residues. Germline values: CDR1 MNHNS, CDR2 SASEGT. CDR3 sequence: CASSLGLGDEQFF. CDR3 DNA: TGTGCCAGCAGTTTGGGACTCGGCGATGAGCAGTTCTTC.

V and J are TRBV24-1 and TRBJ2-1; D assignment may be TRBD1 or TRBD2 (5 bases each). This CDR3 spans 16 amino acids. V was cut by 3 bases and J by 7 bases, with 18 bases left in between. Germline V gene sequence: CDR1 KGHDR, CDR2 SFDVKD. The CDR3 protein is CATSDTTGTRSNEQFF. In DNA form, the CDR3 reads TGTGCCACCAGTGATACGACCGGGACCCGAAGTAATGAGCAGTTCTTC.

There are a few counts of this clonotype. A junction boundary mismatches the germline segment, possibly from a read error. The rearrangement links TRBV6-6 to TRBJ1-2; D might be TRBD1 (6 bases). Germline V gene sequence: CDR1 MNHNY, CDR2 SVGAGI (reference sequence). The length of the CDR3 is 17 residues. CDR3 bases: TGTGCCAGCAGATACTCAAAGGGGGTGTCGGGCACCTATGGCTACACCTTC. It yields the protein CASRYSKGVSGTYGYTF.

The chain is built from TRBV7-6 and TRBJ2-6, with a tentative D call TRBD2 (5 bases). Trimming left V 5 bases short and J 1 base short, with 9 bases between. Germline values: CDR1 SGHVS, CDR2 FNYEAQ. This CDR3 has 15 residues. The CDR3 DNA sequence: TGTGCCAGCAGCCGCGCGGGTTCTGGGGCCAACGTCCTGACTTTC. It codes for CASSRAGSGANVLTF.

The table lists this clonotype with many counts. CDR3 sequence: CASSPRRLAGSNTMYF. CDR3 nucleotide sequence: TGTGCCAGCAGCCCTAGGCGGCTAGCGGGGTCCAATACGATGTACTTC. The V and J genes are TRBV12-3 or TRBV12-4 and TRBJ2-7, with 9 bases matching TRBD2. The CDR3 extends over 16 amino acids. The V segment lost 6 bases and the J segment 12 bases; nucleotides outside the gene matches: 21.

The chain couples TRBV9 to TRBJ1-3; D gene uncertain. V lost 4 bases, J lost 0 bases, and 8 bases lay in between. The CDR3 spans 14 residues. CDR1 is SGDLS and CDR2 is YYNGEE in the germline V gene. CDR3 bases: TGTGCCAGCAGCTATGGATACTCTGGAAACACCATATATTTT. This translates into CASSYGYSGNTIYF.

This clonotype was seen at least ten times. The V and J genes are TRBV20-1 and TRBJ2-4; 16 bases match TRBD2. Germline values: CDR1 DFQATT, CDR2 SNEGSKA (reference sequence). Losses at the gene ends were 6 bases for V and 1 base for J; bases not matched to a gene: 15. This CDR3 spans 20 amino acids. CDR3: CSALGLAGGSNRVAKNIQYF. CDR3 DNA sequence: TGCAGTGCCCTGGGACTAGCGGGAGGGTCTAACAGGGTGGCCAAAAACATTCAGTACTTC.

This clonotype showed up just a few times. This sequence joins TRBV3-1 and TRBJ2-2; D may be TRBD1 (6 bases). Germline CDR1 reads LGHDT; CDR2 reads YNNKEL (reference sequence). The CDR3 has 15 residues. Trimming took off 1 base at V and 2 bases at J, with 8 bases between the two ends. The CDR3 coding sequence is TGTGCCAGCAGCCAAGTTGGGGGCAACACCGGGGAGCTGTTTTTT. This sequence encodes CASSQVGGNTGELFF.

This clonotype was seen at least ten times. The gene calls are TRBV20-1 and TRBJ2-1; 7 nucleotides align to TRBD2. This CDR3 is built from 19 residues. The V gene end was trimmed by 0 bases and the J gene end by 4 bases; junction bases not matched to a gene: 18. Germline CDR1 reads DFQATT; CDR2 reads SNEGSKA (reference sequence). The CDR3 nucleotides read TGCAGTGCTAGAGATCCACTGGGGGGGGAGTCCCCATCGTACAATGAGCAGTTCTTC. The encoded protein is CSARDPLGGESPSYNEQFF.

This sequence joins TRBV27 and TRBJ1-5; D ambiguous. Germline loops: CDR1 MNHEY, CDR2 SMNVEV (reference sequence). V was shortened by 6 bases and J by 4 bases, with 13 bases between the two germline ends. The CDR3 is 14 residues long. CDR3 region: CASSSMDPNQPQHF. CDR3 bases: TGTGCCAGCAGCTCAATGGACCCTAATCAGCCCCAGCATTTT.

This clonotype came up a few times. The chain recombines TRBV4-1 with TRBJ2-5; D possibly corresponds to TRBD2 (6 bases). CDR3 length: 15 amino acids. The V gene lost 5 bases and the J gene lost 4 bases, with 17 bases spanning the gap. Germline V gene sequence: CDR1 MGHRA, CDR2 YSYEKL. The CDR3, as DNA: TGCGCCAGCAGCTCCCTCCGCGGGGATAGAGAGACCCAGTACTTC. This sequence encodes CASSSLRGDRETQYF.

Concerning this clonotype: It may be a read error: a sequence one base away is much more abundant. This sequence joins TRBV10-3 and TRBJ1-2; D is uncertain. Germline assignment: CDR1 ENHRY and CDR2 SYGVKD. The CDR3 contains 13 residues. CDR3 sequence (DNA): TGTGCCTTCAGTGAAGCCCAGAACTATGGCTACACCTTC. Translation: CAFSEAQNYGYTF.

This clonotype came up many times. The CDR3 nucleotides are TGTGCCAGCAGCCCCCTGGACAGGAGAACAGATACGCAGTATTTT. It yields the protein CASSPLDRRTDTQYF. The chain links TRBV14 to TRBJ2-3; 7 bases are shared with TRBD1. This CDR3 contains 15 residues. CDR1 is SGHDN and CDR2 is FVKESK in the germline V gene. J was trimmed by 3 bases and V by 4 bases; bases with no gene match: 7.

V usage is TRBV2 and J usage is TRBJ1-3; D is unresolved. Germline-derived CDR1 and CDR2 are SNHLY and FYNNEI. The CDR3 covers 14 residues. V gave up 4 bases and J gave up 0 bases, with 7 bases separating them. CDR3 sequence reads: CASSVRTSGNTIYF. In DNA, the CDR3 is TGTGCCAGCAGTGTGCGTACCTCTGGAAACACCATATATTTT.

This clonotype has at least ten counts. The V call is TRBV5-1, the J call TRBJ2-7, with 10 bases lining up with TRBD2. Germline values: CDR1 SGHRS, CDR2 YFSETQ. V shed 3 bases and J 5 bases; nucleotides not matched to a gene: 5. The CDR3 is 14 residues long. The CDR3: CASSSSGRANEQYF. As DNA, the CDR3 is TGCGCCAGCAGCTCTAGCGGGAGAGCGAACGAGCAGTACTTC.

The table lists this clonotype with a few counts. The rearrangement links TRBV9 to TRBJ2-1; the match to TRBD2 covers 9 bases. V shed 0 bases, J shed 0 bases, and the junction held 10 bases outside the gene matches. The CDR3 runs to 19 residues. Germline values: CDR1 SGDLS, CDR2 YYNGEE. CDR3 in amino acids: CASSVVRREGRHSYNEQFF. CDR3 coding DNA: TGTGCCAGCAGCGTAGTTCGGCGGGAGGGCCGACACTCCTACAATGAGCAGTTCTTC.

The CDR3 here is CASSLRGGREDEQFF. Written as DNA, the CDR3 is TGTGCCAGCAGTTTAAGGGGCGGGAGAGAGGATGAGCAGTTCTTC. The chain uses TRBV12-3 or TRBV12-4 and TRBJ2-1; 7 nucleotides align to TRBD2. The CDR3 covers 15 residues. After removal of 2 bases from V and 8 bases from J, the junction contained 9 bases not matched to a gene.

The chain combines TRBV19 with TRBJ2-4; TRBD2 matches 8 bases. Germline assignment: CDR1 LNHDA and CDR2 SQIVND (reference sequence). V shed 0 bases and J 4 bases; nucleotides not matched to a gene: 8. The CDR3 is 17 amino acids. The CDR3 here is CASSIDHYTSGKNIQYF. CDR3 bases: TGTGCCAGTAGTATAGATCACTATACTAGCGGAAAAAACATTCAGTACTTC.